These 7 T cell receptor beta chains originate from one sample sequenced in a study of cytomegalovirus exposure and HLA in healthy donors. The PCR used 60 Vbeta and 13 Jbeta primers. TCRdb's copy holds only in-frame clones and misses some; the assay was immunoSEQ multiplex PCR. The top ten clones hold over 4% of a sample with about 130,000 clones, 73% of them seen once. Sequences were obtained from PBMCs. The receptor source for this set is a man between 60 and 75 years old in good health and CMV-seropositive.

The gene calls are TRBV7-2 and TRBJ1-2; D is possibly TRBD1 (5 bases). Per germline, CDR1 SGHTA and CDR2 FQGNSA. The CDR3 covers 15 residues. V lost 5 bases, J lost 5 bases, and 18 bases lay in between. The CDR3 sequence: CASSPDGGKRYGYTF. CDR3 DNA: TGTGCCAGCAGCCCAGACGGGGGAAAAAGATATGGCTACACCTTC.

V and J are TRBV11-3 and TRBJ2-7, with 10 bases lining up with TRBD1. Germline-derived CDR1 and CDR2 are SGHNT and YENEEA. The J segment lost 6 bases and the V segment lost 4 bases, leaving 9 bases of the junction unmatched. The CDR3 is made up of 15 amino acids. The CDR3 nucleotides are TGTGCCAGCAGCTCCGGGACAGGGGCCACCTCCGAGCAGTACTTC. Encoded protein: CASSSGTGATSEQYF.

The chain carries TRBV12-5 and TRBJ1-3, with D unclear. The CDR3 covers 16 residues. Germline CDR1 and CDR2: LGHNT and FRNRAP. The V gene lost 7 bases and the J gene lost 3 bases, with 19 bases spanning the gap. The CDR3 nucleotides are TGTGCTAGTGCCCAACCGGTGGGCGCTAATGGAAACACCATATATTTT. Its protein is CASAQPVGANGNTIYF.

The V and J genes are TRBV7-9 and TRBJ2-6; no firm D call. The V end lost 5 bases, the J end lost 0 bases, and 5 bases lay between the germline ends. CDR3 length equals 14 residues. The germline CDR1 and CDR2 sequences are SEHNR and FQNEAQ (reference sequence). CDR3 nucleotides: TGTGCCAGCAGCAGCAACTCTGGGGCCAACGTCCTGACTTTC. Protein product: CASSSNSGANVLTF.

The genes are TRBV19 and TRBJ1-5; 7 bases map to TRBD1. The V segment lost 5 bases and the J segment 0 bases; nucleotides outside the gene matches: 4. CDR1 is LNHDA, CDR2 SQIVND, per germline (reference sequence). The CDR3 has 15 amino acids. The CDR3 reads CASSPQGDSNQPQHF. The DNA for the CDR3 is TGTGCCAGTAGTCCCCAGGGGGATAGCAATCAGCCCCAGCATTTT. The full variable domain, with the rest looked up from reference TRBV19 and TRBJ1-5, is DGGITQSPKYLFRKEGQNVTLSCEQNLNHDAMYWYRQDPGQGLRLIYYSQIVNDFQKGDIAEGYSVSREKKESFPLTVTSAQKNPTAFYLCASSPQGDSNQPQHFGDGTRLSIL.

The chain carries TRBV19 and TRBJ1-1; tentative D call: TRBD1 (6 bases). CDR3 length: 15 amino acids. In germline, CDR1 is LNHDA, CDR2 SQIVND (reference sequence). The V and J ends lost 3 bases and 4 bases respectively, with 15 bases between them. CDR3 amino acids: CASSIPAGVSTEAFF. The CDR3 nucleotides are TGTGCCAGTAGTATCCCCGCAGGGGTGAGCACTGAAGCTTTCTTT.

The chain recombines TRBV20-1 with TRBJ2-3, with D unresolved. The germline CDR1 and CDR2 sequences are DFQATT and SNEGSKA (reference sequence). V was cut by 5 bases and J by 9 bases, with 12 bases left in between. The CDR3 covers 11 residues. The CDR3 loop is CSASNRDTQYF. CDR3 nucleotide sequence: TGCAGTGCTTCCAACAGAGACACGCAGTATTTT.